This TCR beta chain emerged from a study of blood T cell repertoires in COVID-19. At the level of the study: The study drew acute and convalescent COVID-19 samples from the United States, Italy and Spain.

This clone was detected only a few times. Authors' analysis steps: Researchers report that nucleated cell counts were estimated from reference gene primer amplification. Assay: immunoSEQ multiplex PCR; the TCRdb copy retains only in-frame clones and omits some. That table gives V, J and clone size, and the DNA gave D and trimming. The sample has approximately 190,000 clones, under 90% seen once; the top ten hold 6.9%. This CDR3 is 14 amino acids long. V lost 5 bases, J lost 10 bases, and 15 bases lay in between. Per the germline V gene, CDR1 is LGHNT and CDR2 is FRNRAP. The gene calls are TRBV12-5 and TRBJ1-6; tentatively, D is TRBD1 (5 bases). The receptor comes from a man aged 55 to 70 with acute or convalescent COVID-19. The specimen sequenced was peripheral blood. CDR3 nucleotides: TGTGCTAGTGGTGAGGACACAGACTCCTCACCCCTCCACTTT. It encodes CASGEDTDSSPLHF.